This TCR beta chain was sequenced for a study of OX40 agonist ivuxolimab in advanced cancers. Germline lookup yields CDR1 SGHDN and CDR2 FVKESK. There are 17 residues in the CDR3. Trimming shortened V by 3 bases and J by 2 bases, and 19 bases separated the two germline ends. The repertoire was sequenced with immunoSEQ multiplex PCR; TCRdb's copy has only in-frame clones and lacks some. The sample holds 95,000 to 150,000 clones, roughly 95% seen once. The table lists this clone with a few counts. The source was CD4+ or CD8+ T cells sorted from blood, collected in a trial of the OX40 agonist ivuxolimab. The V call is TRBV14, the J call TRBJ2-5; D may be TRBD1 (6 bases). The sequence derives from an adult with an advanced solid tumor such as melanoma, head and neck, liver or kidney cancer. The CDR3 here is CASSQTTGLLSQETQYF. The CDR3 DNA sequence: TGTGCCAGCAGCCAGACGACAGGTTTGCTTTCTCAAGAGACCCAGTACTTC.